This T cell receptor (beta chain) was identified during a study of control samples from healthy donors and cancer patients. The method was immunoSEQ multiplex PCR; TCRdb's version includes in-frame clones alone and lacks a portion of them. This repertoire shows 130,000 to 150,000 clones, more than 85% found once; its top ten account for around 10%. This CDR3 spans 16 amino acids. The germline CDR1 and CDR2 sequences are MNHEY and SMNVEV (reference sequence). V was pared by 5 bases and J by 4 bases, with 11 bases of the junction left unmatched. This chain uses TRBV27 with TRBJ1-1, with TRBD1 identical over 9 bases. Sequencing was performed on blood. The receptor's source is a woman aged 25-40 years in good health. The CDR3 DNA is TGTGCCAGCAGTATCGGGACAGGGTATGTAGGCACTGAAGCTTTCTTT. As protein: CASSIGTGYVGTEAFF.